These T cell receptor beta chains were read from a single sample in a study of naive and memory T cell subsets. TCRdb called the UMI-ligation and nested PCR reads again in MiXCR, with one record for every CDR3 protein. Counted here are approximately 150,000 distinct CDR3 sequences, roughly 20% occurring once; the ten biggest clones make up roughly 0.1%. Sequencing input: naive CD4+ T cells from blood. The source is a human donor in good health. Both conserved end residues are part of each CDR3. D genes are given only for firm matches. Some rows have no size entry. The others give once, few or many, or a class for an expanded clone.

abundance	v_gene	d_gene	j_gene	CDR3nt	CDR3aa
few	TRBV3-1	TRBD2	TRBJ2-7	TGTGCCAGCAGCCGTAGCGGGAGGGTGAACTACGAGCAGTACTTC	CASSRSGRVNYEQYF
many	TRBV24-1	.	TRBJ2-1	TGTGCCACCAGTCAATCCAGAGAGCAGTTCTTC	CATSQSREQFF
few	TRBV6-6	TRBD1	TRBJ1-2	TGTGCCAGCAGTCGACAGGGGGCCCCAGGGGGCTACACCTTC	CASSRQGAPGGYTF
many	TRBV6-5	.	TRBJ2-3	TGTGCCAGCAGTTACTCTGTTGTTACAGATACGCAGTATTTT	CASSYSVVTDTQYF
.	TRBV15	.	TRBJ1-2	TGTGCCGCCAGGAAGGAGGGGCCAAACTATGGCTACACCTTC	CAARKEGPNYGYTF
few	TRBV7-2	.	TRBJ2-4	TGTGCCAGCAGCTTAGACCATGCCAAAAACATTCAGTACTTC	CASSLDHAKNIQYF
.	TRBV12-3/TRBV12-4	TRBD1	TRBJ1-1	TGTGCCAGCAGGACAAGACAGGGGTACACTGAAGCTTTCTTT	CASRTRQGYTEAFF
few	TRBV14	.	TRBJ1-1	TGTGCCAGCAGCCAAGACAGGAACACTGAAGCTTTCTTT	CASSQDRNTEAFF
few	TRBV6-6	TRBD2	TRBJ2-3	TGTGCCAGCAGCCACCCTAGCGGGACAGCCCCGAATACGCAGTATTTT	CASSHPSGTAPNTQYF
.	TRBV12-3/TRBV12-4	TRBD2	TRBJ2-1	TGTGCCAGTTACGTCGGGAGGTTGGGCGATGAGCAGTTCTTC	CASYVGRLGDEQFF
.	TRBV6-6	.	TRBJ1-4	TGTGCCAGCAGTCCTGGAGGTGAAAAACTGTTTTTT	CASSPGGEKLFF
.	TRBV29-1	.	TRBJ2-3	TGCAGCGTTGAAGGACAGGGCACAGATACGCAGTATTTT	CSVEGQGTDTQYF
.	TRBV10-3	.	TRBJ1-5	TGTGCCATCAGTGAATTCGGCGGGGGGAATCAGCCCCAGCATTTT	CAISEFGGGNQPQHF
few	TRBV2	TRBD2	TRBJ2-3	TGTGCCAGCAGTGCCGATGGTAGCGGGAGAGCAGATACGCAGTATTTT	CASSADGSGRADTQYF
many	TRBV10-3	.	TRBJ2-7	TGTGCCATCAGCACTTCAGGGGTTCGAACCTACGAGCAGTACTTC	CAISTSGVRTYEQYF
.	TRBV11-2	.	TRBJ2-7	TGTGCCAGCAGCCGACGACGGGAATACTACGAGCAGTACTTC	CASSRRREYYEQYF
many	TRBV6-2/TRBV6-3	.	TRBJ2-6	TGTGCCAGCAGTTACAATCTGGTGAGGAGAACGAAGAACCCCTCTGGGGCCAACGTCCTGACTTTC	CASSYNLVRRTKNPSGANVLTF
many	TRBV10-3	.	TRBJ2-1	TGTGCCATCAGTGAGTATGGAGCGACAATGGGCAATGAGCAGTTCTTC	CAISEYGATMGNEQFF
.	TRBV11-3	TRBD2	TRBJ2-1	TGTGCCAGCAGCACCCGACTAGCGGGAGCGTCTGAGCAGTTCTTC	CASSTRLAGASEQFF
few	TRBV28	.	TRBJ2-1	TGTGCCAGCAGAAAAGGGGGGAACAATGAGCAGTTCTTC	CASRKGGNNEQFF
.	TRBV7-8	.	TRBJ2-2	TGTGCCAGCAGCGTGGACTTAGGCCTGACGAACACCGGGGAGCTGTTTTTT	CASSVDLGLTNTGELFF
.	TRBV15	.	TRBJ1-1	TGTGCCACCAGCAGAGTCTGGGTCCGTAACACTGAAGCTTTCTTT	CATSRVWVRNTEAFF
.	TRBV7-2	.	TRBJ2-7	TGTGCCAGCAGCTTGGGGTCAGGCCTGTGGGGCGAGCAGTACTTC	CASSLGSGLWGEQYF
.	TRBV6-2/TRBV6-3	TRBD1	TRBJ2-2	TGTGCCAGCAGCCGCAGGGGGCCGGGGACCGGGGAGCTGCTTTTT	CASSRRGPGTGELLF
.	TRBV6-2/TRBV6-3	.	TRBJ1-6	TGTGCCAGCAGTTATCAGCGGGTCAATTCACCCCTCCACTTT	CASSYQRVNSPLHF
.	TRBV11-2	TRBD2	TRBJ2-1	TGTGCCAGCAGCTGGCTAGCGGGTCGGTACAATGAGCAGTTCTTC	CASSWLAGRYNEQFF
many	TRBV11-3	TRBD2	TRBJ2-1	TGTGCCAGCAGCTTAGGTGGGGCTAGCGGACTGCAGTTCTTC	CASSLGGASGLQFF
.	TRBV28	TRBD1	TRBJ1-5	TGTGCCAGCAGTCGACAGGGGAGAAATCAGCCCCAGCATTTT	CASSRQGRNQPQHF
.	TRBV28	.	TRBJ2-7	TGTGCCAGCAGTTTAAGCCCCCGCTACGAGCAGTACTTC	CASSLSPRYEQYF
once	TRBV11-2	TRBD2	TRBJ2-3	TGTGCCAGCAGCTTCACTGGGACTAGCGGGCACCCTAAAACTAGCACAGATACGCAGTATTTT	CASSFTGTSGHPKTSTDTQYF
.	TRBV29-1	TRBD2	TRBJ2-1	TGCAGCGTTGATTTGGGACTAGCTAAGTCCTACAATGAGCAGTTCTTC	CSVDLGLAKSYNEQFF
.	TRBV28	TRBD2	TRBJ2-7	TGTGCCAGCAGTTACCCCGTGTTAGCGGGAGCGACGCCTGAGCAGTACTTC	CASSYPVLAGATPEQYF
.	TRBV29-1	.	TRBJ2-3	TGCAGCGCAGTTAGCGGAATCACAGATACGCAGTATTTT	CSAVSGITDTQYF
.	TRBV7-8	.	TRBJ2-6	TGTGCCAGCAGAAACAGGGTACCTGGGGCCAACGTCCTGACTTTC	CASRNRVPGANVLTF
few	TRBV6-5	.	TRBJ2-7	TGTGCCAGCAGTTACGATGGGTACGAGCAGTACTTC	CASSYDGYEQYF
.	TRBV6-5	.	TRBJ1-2	TGTGCCAGCAGCAGGGCCAGTCAGGGCTACACCTTC	CASSRASQGYTF
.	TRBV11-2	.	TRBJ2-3	TGTGCCAGCAGCTTATTTAGGCTAGCCCAACCCACAGATACGCAGTATTTT	CASSLFRLAQPTDTQYF
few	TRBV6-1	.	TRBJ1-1	TGTGCCAGCAGTCCAGGGAGTATGAACACTGAAGCTTTCTTT	CASSPGSMNTEAFF
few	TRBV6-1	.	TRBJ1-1	TGTGCCAGCAGTGAATCAAGGTTGATGAACACTGAAGCTTTCTTT	CASSESRLMNTEAFF
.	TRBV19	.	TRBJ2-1	TGTGCCAGTAGTATGAGGGGGGTCTACAATGAGCAGTTCTTC	CASSMRGVYNEQFF
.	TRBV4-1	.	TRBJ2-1	TGCGCCAGCAGCCAGGCTCAATTCGGTAACAATGAGCAGTTCTTC	CASSQAQFGNNEQFF
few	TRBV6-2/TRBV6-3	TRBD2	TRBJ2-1	TGTGCCAGCAGCTTTGGGACTAGCGGGAGCGATGAGCAGTTCTTC	CASSFGTSGSDEQFF
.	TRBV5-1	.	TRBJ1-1	TGCGCCAGCAGCTTGGAAGGCAGCGGAACTGAAGCTTTCTTT	CASSLEGSGTEAFF
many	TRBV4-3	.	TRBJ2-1	TGCGCCAGCAGCCAAGTCAGGGGATCCTACAATGAGCAGTTCTTC	CASSQVRGSYNEQFF
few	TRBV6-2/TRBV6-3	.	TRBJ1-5	TGTGCCAGCAGTTACGTACAGGGCCCCAATCAGCCCCAGCATTTT	CASSYVQGPNQPQHF
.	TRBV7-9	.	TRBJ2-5	TGTGCCAGCAGCCAGGGAGAGTATCAAGAGACCCAGTACTTC	CASSQGEYQETQYF
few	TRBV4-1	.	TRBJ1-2	TGCGCCAGCAGCCGGGGGGGAACCCCAGGCTATGGCTACACCTTC	CASSRGGTPGYGYTF
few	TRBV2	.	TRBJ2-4	TGTGCCAGCAGAGTCCTGGGGGCCAAAAACATTCAGTACTTC	CASRVLGAKNIQYF
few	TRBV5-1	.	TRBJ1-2	TGCGCCAGCAGCTTTGGGACGGAAGCTAACTATGGCTACACCTTC	CASSFGTEANYGYTF
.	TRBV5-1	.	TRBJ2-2	TGCGCCAGCAGTTCGCTACAGGGCAACACCGGGGAGCTGTTTTTT	CASSSLQGNTGELFF
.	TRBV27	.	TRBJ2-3	TGTGCCAGCAGTTTATCGGCAGTAACAGATACGCAGTATTTT	CASSLSAVTDTQYF
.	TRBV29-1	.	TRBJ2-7	TGCAGCGCAACAAAGGGGCTAGCGCTCGACGAGCAGTACTTC	CSATKGLALDEQYF
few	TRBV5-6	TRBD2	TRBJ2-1	TGTGCCAGCAGCTTGTCTGGCGGGAGGGCCAATGAGCAGTTCTTC	CASSLSGGRANEQFF
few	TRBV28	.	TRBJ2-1	TGTGCCAGCAGTTTCAGGGTGAGTGAGCAGTTCTTC	CASSFRVSEQFF
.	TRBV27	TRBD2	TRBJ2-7	TGTGCCAGCAGTTTATCGACCACTAGCGGGAGTTACGAGCAGTACTTC	CASSLSTTSGSYEQYF
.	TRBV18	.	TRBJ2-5	TGTGCCAGCTCACCGCCGGCCCTTTCGGAGACCCAGTACTTC	CASSPPALSETQYF